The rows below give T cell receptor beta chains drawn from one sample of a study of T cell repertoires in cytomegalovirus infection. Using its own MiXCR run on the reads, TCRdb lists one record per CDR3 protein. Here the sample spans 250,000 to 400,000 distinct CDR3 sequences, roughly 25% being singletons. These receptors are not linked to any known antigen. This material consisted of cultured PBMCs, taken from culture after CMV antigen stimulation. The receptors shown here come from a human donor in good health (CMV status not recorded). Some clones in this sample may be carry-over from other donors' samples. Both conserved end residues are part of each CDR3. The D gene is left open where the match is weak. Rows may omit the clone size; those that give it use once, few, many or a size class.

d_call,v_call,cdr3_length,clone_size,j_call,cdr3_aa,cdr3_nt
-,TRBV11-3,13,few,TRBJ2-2,CASSSIVAGELFF,TGTGCCAGCAGCTCAATAGTTGCCGGGGAGCTGTTTTTT
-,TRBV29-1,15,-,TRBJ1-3,CRSIGGQSSGNTIYF,TGCAGGTCCATCGGGGGCCAAAGCTCTGGAAACACCATATATTTT
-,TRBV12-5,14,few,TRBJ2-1,CASTPGPGRDEQFF,TGTGCTAGTACCCCCGGTCCCGGGAGAGATGAGCAGTTCTTC
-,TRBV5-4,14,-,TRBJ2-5,CASSLGAHQETQYF,TGTGCCAGCAGCTTGGGGGCCCACCAAGAGACCCAGTACTTC
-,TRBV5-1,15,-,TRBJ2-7,CASSPPASSTYEQYF,TGCGCCAGCAGCCCGCCGGCTAGCTCAACCTACGAGCAGTACTTC
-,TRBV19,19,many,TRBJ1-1,CASITALGRFSNGRTEAFF,TGTGCCAGCATTACTGCACTCGGGCGGTTCTCCAACGGTAGGACTGAAGCTTTCTTT
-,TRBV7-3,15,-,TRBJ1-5,CASSPTGGDNQPQHF,TGTGCCAGCAGCCCCACCGGGGGGGACAATCAGCCCCAGCATTTT
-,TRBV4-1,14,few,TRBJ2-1,CASSQGDSNDEQFF,TGCGCCAGCAGCCAAGGGGACTCAAACGATGAGCAGTTCTTC
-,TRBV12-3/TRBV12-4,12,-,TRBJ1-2,CAGSLPGNGYTF,TGTGCCGGCAGTTTGCCGGGAAATGGCTACACCTTC
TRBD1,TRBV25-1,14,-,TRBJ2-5,CASSSDRLQETQYF,TGTGCCAGCAGTTCGGACAGGCTACAAGAGACCCAGTACTTC